Listed here are 27 T cell receptor beta chains from one sample, sequenced in a study of cytomegalovirus exposure and HLA in healthy donors. The PCR contained 60 Vbeta and 13 Jbeta primers. The repertoire was sequenced with immunoSEQ multiplex PCR; TCRdb's copy has only in-frame clones and lacks some. Of 83,000 or so clones listed, roughly 80% were seen once; the top ten hold about 14%. Sequencing input: PBMCs. The receptor source for this set is a woman in her thirties or forties in good health and CMV-seropositive.

V gene TRBV25-1 combines with J gene TRBJ1-1, with D possibly being TRBD1 (5 bases). This CDR3 contains 15 residues. CDR1 is MGHDK and CDR2 is SYGVNS in the germline V gene. The V gene lost 4 bases and the J gene lost 3 bases, with 15 bases spanning the gap. The DNA for the CDR3 is TGTGCCAGCAGTGCCTTTGGGACGGGGGACACTGAAGCTTTCTTT. As protein: CASSAFGTGDTEAFF.

The J gene is TRBJ1-5, the V gene TRBV19; D ambiguous. Germline V gene sequence: CDR1 LNHDA, CDR2 SQIVND (reference sequence). This CDR3 spans 16 amino acids. Deletions cut 6 bases from V and 0 bases from J, with 15 bases between. The DNA for the CDR3 is TGTGCCAGTAGGCTGGAGGCGGTTCTTAGCAATCAGCCCCAGCATTTT. Protein: CASRLEAVLSNQPQHF.

This clone turned up a few times. The gene calls are TRBV25-1 and TRBJ2-1; perhaps TRBD2 as D (6 bases). The ends were cut back, 7 bases at V and 4 bases at J, with 14 bases in the middle. Germline V gene lookup returns CDR1 MGHDK and CDR2 SYGVNS. The CDR3 extends over 14 amino acids. The CDR3 DNA reads TGTGCCAGCACCCCCCGAGGAGGGTACAATGAGCAGTTCTTC. Its translation is CASTPRGGYNEQFF.

This chain uses TRBV7-2 with TRBJ1-3, with a tentative D call TRBD1 (6 bases). This CDR3 comprises 17 residues. V gave up 5 bases and J gave up 7 bases, with 24 bases separating them. The germline CDR1 and CDR2 sequences are SGHTA and FQGNSA. The CDR3 reads CASSQLGVGTPRNTIYF. The CDR3 nucleotides are TGTGCCAGCAGCCAGTTGGGGGTCGGGACACCCAGGAACACCATATATTTT.

This chain links TRBV29-1 with TRBJ2-2; 9 nucleotides line up with TRBD2. The germline gives CDR1 SQVTM, CDR2 ANQGSEA. CDR3 size: 17 residues. V was clipped by 5 bases and J by 3 bases; unmatched bases: 13. CDR3 bases: TGCAGCGTTCCGGGGGTAGCGGGAGTCTATGACACCGGGGAGCTGTTTTTT. Its translation is CSVPGVAGVYDTGELFF.

This clone has just one count. DNA for the CDR3: TGTGCCAGCAGCAAGACTAACAGGGACCCCGAAGGCAGAGATACGCAGTATTTT. This translates into CASSKTNRDPEGRDTQYF. The J gene is TRBJ2-3, the V gene TRBV7-9; TRBD1 might be the D (6 bases). Trimming stripped 5 bases from V and 5 bases from J, with 26 bases between. The CDR3 is 18 amino acids. Germline CDR1 and CDR2: SEHNR and FQNEAQ (reference sequence).

Regarding this clone: One end of the junction does not line up with germline, which may come from a read error. V is TRBV7-3 and J is TRBJ2-7, with TRBD1 identical over 8 bases. This CDR3 spans 15 amino acids. Germline V gene sequence: CDR1 SGHTA, CDR2 FQGTGA. CDR3 sequence reads: CASSVTGGPSYEQYF. In DNA form, the CDR3 reads TGTGCCAGCAGCGTAACAGGGGGTCCATCCTACGAGCAGTACTTC.

This clone was detected a few times. The CDR3 bases are TGTGCCAGCAGGGGTAGCGGGAGAGAACATGAGCAGTTCTTC. It is translated as CASRGSGREHEQFF. This rearrangement joins TRBV2 to TRBJ2-1, with 9 bases matching TRBD2. CDR1 is SNHLY and CDR2 is FYNNEI in the germline V gene. There are 14 residues in the CDR3. V trimming: 6 bases; J trimming: 8 bases; junction bases outside the gene matches: 8.

The genes are TRBV7-9 and TRBJ2-7; possible D gene TRBD1, 6 bases. The V gene's germline CDR1 is SEHNR and CDR2 FQNEAQ (reference sequence). This CDR3 spans 14 amino acids. Trimming took 5 bases from V and 3 from J, leaving 14 bases between them. The CDR3 coding sequence is TGTGCCAGCAGCACCCAACAGGGAATCTACGAGCAGTACTTC. It encodes CASSTQQGIYEQYF. Supplemented by reference TRBV7-9 and TRBJ2-7, the full variable domain reads DTGVSQNPRHKITKRGQNVTFRCDPISEHNRLYWYRQTLGQGPEFLTYFQNEAQLEKSRLLSDRFSAERPKGSFSTLEIQRTEQGDSAMYLCASSTQQGIYEQYFGPGTRLTVT.

The chain joins TRBV25-1 to TRBJ1-2; 9 nucleotides line up with TRBD1. J lost 10 bases, V lost 6 bases, and 12 bases had no gene match. From germline, CDR1 is MGHDK and CDR2 SYGVNS. This CDR3 is 14 amino acids long. The chain's CDR3 is CASSPGTGRLYYTF. The CDR3 nucleotides read TGTGCCAGCAGCCCCGGGACAGGGAGACTCTACTACACCTTC.

The chain recombines TRBV28 with TRBJ1-1, with unresolved D. Germline loops: CDR1 MDHEN, CDR2 SYDVKM. The CDR3 runs to 11 residues. The CDR3: CGVGRDTEAFF. CDR3 sequence (DNA): TGTGGGGTAGGGAGAGACACTGAAGCTTTCTTT.

V is TRBV20-1 and J is TRBJ1-1, with D unresolved. Per the germline V gene, CDR1 is DFQATT and CDR2 is SNEGSKA (reference sequence). V gave up 3 bases and J gave up 5 bases, with 7 bases separating them. The CDR3 runs to 11 residues. CDR3 bases: TGCAGTGCTAGGGGCCCTACTGAAGCTTTCTTT. Amino acid sequence: CSARGPTEAFF.

For this clone: Other DNA variants within this sample encode the same CDR3. The chain couples TRBV30 to TRBJ2-3; no definite D call. The V gene lost 0 bases and the J gene lost 4 bases, with 5 bases spanning the gap. The CDR3 is 12 residues long. CDR1 and CDR2 (germline): GTSNPN, SVGIG (reference sequence). The CDR3 sequence: CAWSVASDTQYF. CDR3 bases: TGTGCCTGGAGTGTGGCTTCAGATACGCAGTATTTT.

The chain combines TRBV10-3 with TRBJ2-7; TRBD1 is a possible D gene (6 bases). The CDR3 runs 19 residues. The V end lost 2 bases, the J end lost 0 bases, and 23 bases lay between the germline ends. CDR1 is ENHRY, CDR2 SYGVKD, per germline. CDR3 loop: CAISEIPPRLRGGSYEQYF. In DNA form, the CDR3 reads TGTGCCATCAGTGAGATTCCCCCCCGTCTCAGAGGGGGCTCCTACGAGCAGTACTTC.

The J gene is TRBJ2-7, the V gene TRBV6-5, with TRBD2 matching 7 bases. Germline values: CDR1 MNHEY, CDR2 SVGAGI. The V segment lost 4 bases and the J segment 4 bases; nucleotides outside the gene matches: 10. The CDR3 is made up of 15 amino acids. The CDR3 sequence is CASSSWRERGYEQYF. The CDR3 DNA follows: TGTGCCAGCAGTTCGTGGCGGGAGCGAGGTTACGAGCAGTACTTC.

This sequence joins TRBV4-1 and TRBJ2-5, with D possibly being TRBD1 (6 bases). The J call may be faulty, since TRBJ2-7 better matches the DNA end. The CDR3 totals 16 residues. CDR1 and CDR2 from the germline V gene are MGHRA and YSYEKL. The CDR3 reads CASSQVHRGSSYEQYF. In DNA, the CDR3 is TGCGCCAGCAGCCAAGTTCATAGGGGGAGCTCCTACGAGCAGTACTTC.

This clone appeared a few times. The chain recombines TRBV19 with TRBJ1-2, with D perhaps TRBD1 (6 bases). Germline lookup yields CDR1 LNHDA and CDR2 SQIVND (reference sequence). V gave up 3 bases and J gave up 3 bases, with 8 bases separating them. This CDR3 is 13 amino acids long. CDR3 nucleotide sequence: TGTGCCAGTAGTATTAGACAGGACTATGGCTACACCTTC. Protein sequence: CASSIRQDYGYTF.

The genes are TRBV5-5 and TRBJ2-7, with 10 bases that match TRBD2. The germline CDR1 and CDR2 sequences are SGHKS and YYEKEE (reference sequence). The CDR3 totals 14 residues. The ends lost 8 bases at V and 0 bases at J; junction bases unmatched: 5. The CDR3 is CASSLAGSSYEQYF. The CDR3 nucleotides are TGTGCCAGTTCACTAGCGGGGAGCTCCTACGAGCAGTACTTC.

The J gene is TRBJ1-1, the V gene TRBV5-1, with D unresolved. Trimming cost V 0 bases and J 0 bases, with 12 bases left between them. The germline V gene encodes CDR1 SGHRS and CDR2 YFSETQ. The CDR3 runs to 16 residues. CDR3 coding DNA: TGCGCCAGCAGCTTGGCCTCTGGACTAATGAACACTGAAGCTTTCTTT. Protein product: CASSLASGLMNTEAFF.

The chain links TRBV10-3 to TRBJ2-1; the match to TRBD2 covers 11 bases. The V gene's germline CDR1 is ENHRY and CDR2 SYGVKD. The CDR3 consists of 16 residues. The J segment lost 5 bases and the V segment lost 3 bases, leaving 6 bases of the junction unmatched. In DNA form, the CDR3 reads TGTGCCATCAGTGACCCCCTAGCGGGGGGAAACAATGAGCAGTTCTTC. This encodes CAISDPLAGGNNEQFF.

The chain joins TRBV4-3 to TRBJ1-1; D unresolved. V dropped 2 bases and J dropped 1 base, with 8 bases sitting between them. Germline V gene lookup returns CDR1 LGHNA and CDR2 YSLEER. This CDR3 region has 14 residues. The CDR3 is CASSQFFSNTEAFF. Written as DNA, the CDR3 is TGCGCCAGCAGCCAATTTTTCTCGAACACTGAAGCTTTCTTT.

This chain connects TRBV30 to TRBJ1-2, with D perhaps matching TRBD1 (5 bases). Germline loops: CDR1 GTSNPN, CDR2 SVGIG (reference sequence). The CDR3 is 13 amino acids. V gave up 0 bases and J gave up 2 bases, with 7 bases separating them. In nucleotides, the CDR3 is TGTGCCTGGAGTGTGGGGCAGAACTATGGCTACACCTTC. This translates into CAWSVGQNYGYTF.

The genes are TRBV6-5 and TRBJ1-1, with D uncertain. The V end was cut by 3 bases, the J end by 4 bases, with 12 bases between. The CDR3 runs to 14 residues. The germline CDR1 and CDR2 sequences are MNHEY and SVGAGI. CDR3 DNA sequence: TGTGCCAGCAGTTATACCGGGGAGTCCACTGAAGCTTTCTTT. It yields the protein CASSYTGESTEAFF.

The chain uses TRBV30 and TRBJ1-1, with D hard to call. This CDR3 contains 16 residues. The ends were cut back, 2 bases at V and 1 base at J, with 17 bases in the middle. Germline assignment: CDR1 GTSNPN and CDR2 SVGIG (reference sequence). The CDR3 coding sequence is TGTGCCTGGAGTAAAGCCGGGAGGGCGGGGAACACTGAAGCTTTCTTT. This encodes CAWSKAGRAGNTEAFF. Based on the CDR3 plus reference TRBV30 and TRBJ1-1, the full variable domain is SQTIHQWPATLVQPVGSPLSLECTVEGTSNPNLYWYRQAAGRGLQLLFYSVGIGQISSEVPQNLSASRPQDRQFILSSKKLLLSDSGFYLCAWSKAGRAGNTEAFFGQGTRLTVV.

The chain couples TRBV29-1 to TRBJ1-2; tentatively, D is TRBD1 (5 bases). The CDR3 totals 12 residues. Germline V CDR1 and CDR2: SQVTM, ANQGSEA. V lost 8 bases to trimming and J lost 0 bases, with 10 bases between them. The CDR3 spells CSSQVANYGYTF. As DNA, the CDR3 is TGCAGCTCACAGGTAGCTAACTATGGCTACACCTTC.

The chain recombines TRBV4-3 with TRBJ2-1; D not resolved. The length of the CDR3 is 16 residues. CDR1 is LGHNA and CDR2 is YSLEER in the germline V gene. Trimming took off 0 bases at V and 4 bases at J, with 13 bases between the two ends. CDR3 region: CASSQEGPPAYNEQFF. The CDR3 nucleotides are TGCGCCAGCAGCCAAGAGGGCCCACCCGCTTACAATGAGCAGTTCTTC.

V is TRBV25-1 and J is TRBJ1-2; 9 bases fit TRBD1. Germline V lookup: CDR1 MGHDK, CDR2 SYGVNS. Germline trimming cut 4 bases from V and 3 bases from J; bases unmatched to any gene: 15. CDR3 length equals 18 residues. CDR3 residues: CASSGSGQGRFPYYGYTF. The CDR3 DNA follows: TGTGCCAGCAGTGGATCGGGACAGGGCCGATTTCCATACTATGGCTACACCTTC.